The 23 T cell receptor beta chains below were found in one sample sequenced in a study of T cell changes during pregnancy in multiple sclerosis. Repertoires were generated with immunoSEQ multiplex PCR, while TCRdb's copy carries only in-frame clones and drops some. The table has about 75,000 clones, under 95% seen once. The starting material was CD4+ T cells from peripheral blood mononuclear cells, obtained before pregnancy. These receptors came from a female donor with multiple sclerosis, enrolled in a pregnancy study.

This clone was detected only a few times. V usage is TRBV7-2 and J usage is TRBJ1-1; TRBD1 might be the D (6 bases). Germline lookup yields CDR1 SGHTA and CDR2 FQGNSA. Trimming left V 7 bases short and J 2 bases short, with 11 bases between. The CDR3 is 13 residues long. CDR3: CASTEQGNTEAFF. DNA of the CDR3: TGTGCCAGCACCGAACAGGGTAACACTGAAGCTTTCTTT.

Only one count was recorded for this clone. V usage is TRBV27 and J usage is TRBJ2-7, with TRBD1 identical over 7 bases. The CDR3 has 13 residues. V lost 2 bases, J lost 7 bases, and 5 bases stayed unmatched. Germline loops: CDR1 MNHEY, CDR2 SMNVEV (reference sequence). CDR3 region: CASSLMGRGEQYF. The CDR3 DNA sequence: TGTGCCAGCAGTTTAATGGGCAGGGGGGAGCAGTACTTC.

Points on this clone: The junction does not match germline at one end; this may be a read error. CDR3 nucleotide sequence: TGTGCCAGCAGCCTAGCGGGCCACGAGCAGTACTTC. This codes for CASSLAGHEQYF. The genes are TRBV7-9 and TRBJ2-7, with 8 bases identical to TRBD2. Germline lookup yields CDR1 SEHNR and CDR2 FQNEAQ (reference sequence). The CDR3 has 12 amino acids.

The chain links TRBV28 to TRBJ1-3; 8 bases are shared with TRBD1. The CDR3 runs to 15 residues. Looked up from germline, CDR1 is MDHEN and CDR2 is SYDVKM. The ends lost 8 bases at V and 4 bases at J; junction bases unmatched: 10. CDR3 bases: TGTGCCAGCCACAACATGGGGACAGGAGGAAACACCATATATTTT. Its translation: CASHNMGTGGNTIYF.

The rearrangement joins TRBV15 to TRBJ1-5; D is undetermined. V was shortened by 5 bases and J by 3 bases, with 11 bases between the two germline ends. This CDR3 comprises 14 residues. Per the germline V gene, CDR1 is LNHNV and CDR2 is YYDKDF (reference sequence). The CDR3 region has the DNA TGTGCCACCAGCCGGGATAAGGTCAATCAGCCCCAGCATTTT. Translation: CATSRDKVNQPQHF.

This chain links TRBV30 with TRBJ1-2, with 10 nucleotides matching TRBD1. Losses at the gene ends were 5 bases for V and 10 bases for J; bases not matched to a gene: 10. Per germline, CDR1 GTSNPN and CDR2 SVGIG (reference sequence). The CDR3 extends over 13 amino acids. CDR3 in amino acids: CAWHNRDRGVYTF. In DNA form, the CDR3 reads TGTGCCTGGCATAACCGGGACAGGGGTGTCTACACCTTC.

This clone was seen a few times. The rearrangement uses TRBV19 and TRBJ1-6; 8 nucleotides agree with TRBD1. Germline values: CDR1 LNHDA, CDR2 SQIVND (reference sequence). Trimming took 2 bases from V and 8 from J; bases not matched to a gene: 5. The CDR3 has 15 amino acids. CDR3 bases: TGTGCCAGTAGTATACAGGGGGCTAGGGATTCACCCCTCCACTTT. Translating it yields CASSIQGARDSPLHF. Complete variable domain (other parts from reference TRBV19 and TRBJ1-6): DGGITQSPKYLFRKEGQNVTLSCEQNLNHDAMYWYRQDPGQGLRLIYYSQIVNDFQKGDIAEGYSVSREKKESFPLTVTSAQKNPTAFYLCASSIQGARDSPLHFGNGTRLTVT.

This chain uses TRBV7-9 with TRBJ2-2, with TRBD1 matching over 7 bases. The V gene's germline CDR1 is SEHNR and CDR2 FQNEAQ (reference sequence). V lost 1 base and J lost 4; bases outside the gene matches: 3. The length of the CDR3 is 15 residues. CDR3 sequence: CASSLGGDSTGELFF. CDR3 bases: TGTGCCAGCAGCTTAGGTGGGGACAGCACCGGGGAGCTGTTTTTT.

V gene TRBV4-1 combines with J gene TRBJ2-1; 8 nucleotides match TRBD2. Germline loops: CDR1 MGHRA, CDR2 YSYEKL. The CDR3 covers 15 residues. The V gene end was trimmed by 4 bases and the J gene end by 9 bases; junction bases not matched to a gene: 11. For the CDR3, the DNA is TGCGCCAGCAGCCTGGAAGCGGGGGCGCATGGTGAGCAGTTCTTC. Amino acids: CASSLEAGAHGEQFF.

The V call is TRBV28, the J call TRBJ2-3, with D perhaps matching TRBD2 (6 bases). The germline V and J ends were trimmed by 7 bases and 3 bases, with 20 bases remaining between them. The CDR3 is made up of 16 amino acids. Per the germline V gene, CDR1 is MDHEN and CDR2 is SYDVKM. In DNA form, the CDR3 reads TGTGCCAGCACCGCCACGGCGGGGATGAGGACAGATACGCAGTATTTT. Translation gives CASTATAGMRTDTQYF. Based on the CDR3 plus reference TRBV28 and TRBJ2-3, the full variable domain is DVKVTQSSRYLVKRTGEKVFLECVQDMDHENMFWYRQDPGLGLRLIYFSYDVKMKEKGDIPEGYSVSREKKERFSLILESASTNQTSMYLCASTATAGMRTDTQYFGPGTRLTVL.

CDR3 residues: CASSAQQWGYTF. The CDR3 DNA follows: TGCGCCAGCAGCGCCCAACAGTGGGGCTACACCTTC. The chain links TRBV5-1 to TRBJ1-2; D gene ambiguous. The V end lost 4 bases, the J end lost 8 bases, and 12 bases lay between the germline ends. CDR3 length: 12 amino acids. The germline V gene encodes CDR1 SGHRS and CDR2 YFSETQ.

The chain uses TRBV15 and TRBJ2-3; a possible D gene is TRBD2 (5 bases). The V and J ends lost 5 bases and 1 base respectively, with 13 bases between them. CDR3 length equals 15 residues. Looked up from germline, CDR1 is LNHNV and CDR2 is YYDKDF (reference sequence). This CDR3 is CATSVGRLGTDTQYF. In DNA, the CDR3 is TGTGCCACCAGCGTAGGGAGATTGGGCACAGATACGCAGTATTTT.

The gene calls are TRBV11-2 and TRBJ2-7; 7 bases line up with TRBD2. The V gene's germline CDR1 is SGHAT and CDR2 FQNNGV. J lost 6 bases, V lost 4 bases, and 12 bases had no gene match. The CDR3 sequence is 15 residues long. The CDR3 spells CASSSLAGHRGEQYF. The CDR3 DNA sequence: TGTGCCAGCAGCTCGTTAGCGGGCCATAGGGGCGAGCAGTACTTC. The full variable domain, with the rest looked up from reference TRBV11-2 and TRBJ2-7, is EAGVAQSPRYKIIEKRQSVAFWCNPISGHATLYWYQQILGQGPKLLIQFQNNGVVDDSQLPKDRFSAERLKGVDSTLKIQPAKLEDSAVYLCASSSLAGHRGEQYFGPGTRLTVT.

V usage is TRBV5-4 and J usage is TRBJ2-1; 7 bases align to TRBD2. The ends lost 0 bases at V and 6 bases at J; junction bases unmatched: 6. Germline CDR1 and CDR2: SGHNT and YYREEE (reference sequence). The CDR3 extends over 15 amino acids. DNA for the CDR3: TGTGCCAGCAGCTTGGAACTAGCGAAAGTCAATGAGCAGTTCTTC. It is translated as CASSLELAKVNEQFF. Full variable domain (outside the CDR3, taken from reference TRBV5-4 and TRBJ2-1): ETGVTQSPTHLIKTRGQQVTLRCSSQSGHNTVSWYQQALGQGPQFIFQYYREEENGRGNFPPRFSGLQFPNYSSELNVNALELDDSALYLCASSLELAKVNEQFFGPGTRLTVL.

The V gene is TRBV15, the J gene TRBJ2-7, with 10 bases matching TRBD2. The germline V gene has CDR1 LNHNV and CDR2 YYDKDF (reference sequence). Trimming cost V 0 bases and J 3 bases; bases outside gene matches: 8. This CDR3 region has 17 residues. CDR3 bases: TGTGCCACCAGCAGAGATTTAGTAGCGGGAGGCCACTACGAGCAGTACTTC. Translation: CATSRDLVAGGHYEQYF.

The CDR3 DNA sequence: TGTGCCAGCAGCAGGCAAGGGGTAAGCCATCAGCCCCAGCATTTT. As protein: CASSRQGVSHQPQHF. The genes are TRBV21-1 and TRBJ1-5; the DNA was not compared with TRBD1, the D call given in the table. TRBV21-1 is assigned pseudogene status. This CDR3 contains 15 residues.

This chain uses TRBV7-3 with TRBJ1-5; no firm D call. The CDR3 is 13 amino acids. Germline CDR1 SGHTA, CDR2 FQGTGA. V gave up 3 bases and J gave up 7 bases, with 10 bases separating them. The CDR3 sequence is CASSLIAGQPQHF. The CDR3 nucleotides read TGTGCCAGCAGCTTGATAGCGGGCCAGCCCCAGCATTTT. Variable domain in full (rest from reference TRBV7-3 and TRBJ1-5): GAGVSQTPSNKVTEKGKYVELRCDPISGHTALYWYRQSLGQGPEFLIYFQGTGAADDSGLPNDRFFAVRPEGSVSTLKIQRTERGDSAVYLCASSLIAGQPQHFGDGTRLSIL.

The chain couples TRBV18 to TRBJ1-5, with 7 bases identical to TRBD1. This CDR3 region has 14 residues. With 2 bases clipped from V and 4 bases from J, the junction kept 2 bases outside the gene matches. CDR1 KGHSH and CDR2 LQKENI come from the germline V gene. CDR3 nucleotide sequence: TGTGCCAGCTCACCAAGGGACAGAAATCAGCCCCAGCATTTT. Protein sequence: CASSPRDRNQPQHF.

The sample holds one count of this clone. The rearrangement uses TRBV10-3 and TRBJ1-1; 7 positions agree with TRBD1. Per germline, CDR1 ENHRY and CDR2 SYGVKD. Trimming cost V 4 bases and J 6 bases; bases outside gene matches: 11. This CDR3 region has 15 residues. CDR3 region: CAISGGGLSPAEAFF. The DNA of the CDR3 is TGTGCCATCAGTGGAGGGGGCTTATCGCCCGCTGAAGCTTTCTTT.

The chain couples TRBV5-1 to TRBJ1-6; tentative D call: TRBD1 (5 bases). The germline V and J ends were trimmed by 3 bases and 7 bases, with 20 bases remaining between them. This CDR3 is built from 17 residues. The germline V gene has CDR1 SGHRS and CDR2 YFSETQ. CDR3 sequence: CASSWIGGTTRNSPLHF. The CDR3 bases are TGCGCCAGCAGCTGGATCGGGGGAACGACAAGAAATTCACCCCTCCACTTT.

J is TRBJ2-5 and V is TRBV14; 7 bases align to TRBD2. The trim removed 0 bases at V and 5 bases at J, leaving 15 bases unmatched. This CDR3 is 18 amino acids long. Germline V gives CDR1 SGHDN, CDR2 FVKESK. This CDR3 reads CASSQDRRTSDGWETQYF. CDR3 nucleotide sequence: TGTGCCAGCAGCCAAGATAGGCGCACTAGCGACGGTTGGGAGACCCAGTACTTC.

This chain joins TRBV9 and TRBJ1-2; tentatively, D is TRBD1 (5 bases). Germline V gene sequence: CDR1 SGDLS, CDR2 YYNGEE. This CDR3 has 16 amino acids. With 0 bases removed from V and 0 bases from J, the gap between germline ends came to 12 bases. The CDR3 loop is CASSVGQGSANYGYTF. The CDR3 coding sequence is TGTGCCAGCAGCGTAGGTCAGGGATCCGCTAACTATGGCTACACCTTC.

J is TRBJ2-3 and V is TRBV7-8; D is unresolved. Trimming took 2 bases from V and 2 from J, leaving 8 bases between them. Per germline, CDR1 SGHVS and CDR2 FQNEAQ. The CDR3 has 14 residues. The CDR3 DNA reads TGTGCCAGCAGCTTAACCAGTTACACAGATACGCAGTATTTT. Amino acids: CASSLTSYTDTQYF.